A single sample is the source of the 24 T cell receptor beta chains below, sequenced in a study of cytomegalovirus exposure and HLA in healthy donors. Researchers ran the PCR with 60 Vbeta and 13 Jbeta primers. Assay: immunoSEQ multiplex PCR; the TCRdb copy retains only in-frame clones and omits some. The table shows 100,000 to 150,000 clones, with about 74% occurring only once. Material: PBMCs. Source of these receptors: an older woman in good health and CMV-seronegative.

The V call is TRBV18, the J call TRBJ1-4; 10 positions match TRBD1. Germline V gives CDR1 KGHSH, CDR2 LQKENI. This CDR3 is 14 amino acids long. Trimming at V came to 2 bases and at J to 7 bases, leaving 1 base not matched to a gene. The CDR3 DNA reads TGTGCCAGCTCACCAGACAGGGGGCCTGAAAAACTGTTTTTT. Encoded protein: CASSPDRGPEKLFF.

The chain couples TRBV5-1 to TRBJ2-3; 14 positions agree with TRBD2. Germline V gene lookup returns CDR1 SGHRS and CDR2 YFSETQ. The CDR3 has 17 amino acids. The ends lost 4 bases at V and 8 bases at J; junction bases unmatched: 12. The DNA of the CDR3 is TGCGCCAGCAGCCCAAGGACTAGCGGGGGGCCCTCCCGTACGCAGTATTTT. Translating gives CASSPRTSGGPSRTQYF.

This sequence joins TRBV28 and TRBJ2-7, with D possibly being TRBD1 (6 bases). The CDR3 covers 14 residues. The V gene lost 5 bases and the J gene lost 3 bases, with 14 bases spanning the gap. The germline gives CDR1 MDHEN, CDR2 SYDVKM. Here the CDR3 DNA reads TGTGCCAGCAGTCAGACAGGTCCCCTCTACGAGCAGTACTTC. Encoded protein: CASSQTGPLYEQYF. Full variable domain (missing parts from reference TRBV28 and TRBJ2-7): DVKVTQSSRYLVKRTGEKVFLECVQDMDHENMFWYRQDPGLGLRLIYFSYDVKMKEKGDIPEGYSVSREKKERFSLILESASTNQTSMYLCASSQTGPLYEQYFGPGTRLTVT.

This clone came up a few times. The genes are TRBV5-1 and TRBJ2-2; 12 bases agree with TRBD1. V gave up 4 bases and J gave up 6 bases; unmatched junction bases: 16. The CDR3 consists of 19 residues. Per germline, CDR1 SGHRS and CDR2 YFSETQ. CDR3 in amino acids: CASSRTGTGGARRAGELFF. The DNA for the CDR3 is TGCGCCAGCAGCCGAACCGGGACAGGGGGCGCAAGGAGAGCCGGGGAGCTGTTTTTT.

V and J are TRBV6-1 and TRBJ2-1; TRBD1 agrees at 9 bases. From germline, CDR1 is MNHNS and CDR2 SASEGT. This CDR3 comprises 15 residues. J was trimmed by 7 bases and V by 5 bases; bases with no gene match: 9. CDR3 DNA: TGTGCCAGCAGTTCGACAGGGGGAGGTGGGAATGAGCAGTTCTTC. Encoded protein: CASSSTGGGGNEQFF.

Concerning this clone: Germline and junction disagree at one end, which may indicate a read error. V gene TRBV20-1 combines with J gene TRBJ2-1; D gene ambiguous. The germline gives CDR1 DFQATT, CDR2 SNEGSKA (reference sequence). The CDR3 length is 10 residues. The CDR3 region has the DNA TGCAGTGCTACCTACAGTGAGCAGTTCTTC. Encoded protein: CSATYSEQFF.

The chain joins TRBV6-5 to TRBJ2-5; 7 bases are shared with TRBD2. The J call may be wrong; the DNA end is better matched by TRBJ2-7. This CDR3 region has 14 residues. The germline V gene encodes CDR1 MNHEY and CDR2 SVGAGI. CDR3 sequence (DNA): TGTGCCAGCAGTTACTCCGGCGGGGGCTACGAGCAGTACTTC. Its translation: CASSYSGGGYEQYF.

The CDR3 sequence is CASSQDHGNQPQHF. As DNA, the CDR3 is TGCGCCAGCAGCCAAGATCATGGCAATCAGCCCCAGCATTTT. The V and J genes are TRBV4-1 and TRBJ1-5; D uncertain. V was trimmed by 0 bases and J by 2 bases, leaving 5 bases between them. CDR1 MGHRA and CDR2 YSYEKL come from the germline V gene. This CDR3 spans 14 amino acids.

V is TRBV6-6 and J is TRBJ2-7; 8 nucleotides align to TRBD1. The CDR3 consists of 16 residues. J was trimmed by 0 bases and V by 7 bases; bases with no gene match: 11. Germline lookup yields CDR1 MNHNY and CDR2 SVGAGI (reference sequence). The CDR3 DNA reads TGTGCCAGCAACCTCGACAGGGGAACCAACTCCTACGAGCAGTACTTC. This sequence encodes CASNLDRGTNSYEQYF.

The chain has TRBV27 and TRBJ2-5, with a possible D match to TRBD2 (5 bases). This CDR3 region has 17 residues. The germline V and J ends were trimmed by 5 bases and 2 bases, with 21 bases remaining between them. Germline V CDR1 and CDR2: MNHEY, SMNVEV (reference sequence). The chain's CDR3 is CASSPQDYWSSQETQYF. DNA of the CDR3: TGTGCCAGCAGTCCACAAGACTATTGGTCTTCACAAGAGACCCAGTACTTC.

The chain recombines TRBV9 with TRBJ2-1; 8 positions match TRBD1. V lost 3 bases and J lost 2; bases outside the gene matches: 4. Germline loops: CDR1 SGDLS, CDR2 YYNGEE. The CDR3 runs 15 residues. CDR3 loop: CASSEQGGTYNEQFF. CDR3 DNA sequence: TGTGCCAGCAGCGAACAGGGGGGAACCTACAATGAGCAGTTCTTC. Full variable domain (outside the CDR3, taken from reference TRBV9 and TRBJ2-1): DSGVTQTPKHLITATGQRVTLRCSPRSGDLSVYWYQQSLDQGLQFLIQYYNGEERAKGNILERFSAQQFPDLHSELNLSSLELGDSALYFCASSEQGGTYNEQFFGPGTRLTVL.

The gene calls are TRBV12-2 and TRBJ2-7; the table's D call TRBD2 went unverified against the DNA. TRBV12-2 has pseudogene status. This CDR3 region has 18 residues. Here the CDR3 DNA reads TGTGCAAGTCGCACAGTCGGGGGTGGAGATCAGGGATCCCACGAGCAGTACTTC. It encodes CASRTVGGGDQGSHEQYF.

The rearrangement joins TRBV7-8 to TRBJ2-3; 7 positions agree with TRBD2. J was trimmed by 1 base and V by 1 base; bases with no gene match: 8. The CDR3 runs to 17 residues. Germline CDR1 and CDR2: SGHVS and FQNEAQ. The CDR3 sequence: CASSLGLASLRTDTQYF. In DNA form, the CDR3 reads TGTGCCAGCAGCTTAGGACTAGCTTCCCTTCGCACAGATACGCAGTATTTT.

This clone was picked up a small number of times. This rearrangement joins TRBV7-9 to TRBJ1-2, with D possibly TRBD1 on 5 matching bases. CDR3 length: 16 amino acids. Germline assignment: CDR1 SEHNR and CDR2 FQNEAQ (reference sequence). Between the trimmed V and J ends, which lost 6 bases and 4 bases, there was a span of 21 bases. CDR3 loop: CASRPTPTRDGYGYTF. The CDR3 bases are TGTGCCAGCAGACCTACACCCACCAGGGATGGCTATGGCTACACCTTC.

This clone was found a few times. The chain carries TRBV11-2 and TRBJ2-1; maybe TRBD2 (7 bases). The CDR3 spans 18 residues. CDR1 and CDR2 (germline): SGHAT, FQNNGV. V lost 4 bases, J lost 9 bases, and 28 bases lay in between. The chain's CDR3 is CASSSPLGAGAVLREQFF. The DNA of the CDR3 is TGTGCCAGCAGCTCTCCCTTGGGGGCGGGAGCAGTGTTACGTGAGCAGTTCTTC.

The chain links TRBV2 to TRBJ2-5; 8 bases agree with TRBD2. The germline V gene has CDR1 SNHLY and CDR2 FYNNEI. The junction had 7 bases not matched to a gene; V was cut back by 8 bases and J by 2 bases. CDR3 length: 14 amino acids. DNA for the CDR3: TGTGCCAGCGAATCCGGGACTAGTCAAGAGACCCAGTACTTC. It encodes CASESGTSQETQYF.

This rearrangement joins TRBV5-1 to TRBJ1-4; TRBD1 agrees at 9 bases. Germline-derived CDR1 and CDR2 are SGHRS and YFSETQ. CDR3 length: 14 residues. J was trimmed by 7 bases and V by 4 bases; bases with no gene match: 5. CDR3 bases: TGCGCCAGCAGCACGGACAGGGGTGGTGAAAAACTGTTTTTT. Protein sequence: CASSTDRGGEKLFF.

The chain employs TRBV7-9 and TRBJ2-3; D ambiguous. Germline V CDR1 and CDR2: SEHNR, FQNEAQ (reference sequence). The CDR3 is 16 residues long. Trimming removed 1 base at V and 3 bases at J, with 14 bases between. The CDR3 nucleotides read TGTGCCAGCAGCTTAGTGGTAGGAGTAGGTACAGATACGCAGTATTTT. Its translation: CASSLVVGVGTDTQYF.

The chain couples TRBV7-9 to TRBJ2-7; 7 nucleotides agree with TRBD2. Germline CDR1 SEHNR, CDR2 FQNEAQ (reference sequence). J gave up 1 base and V 5 bases, and 8 bases lay outside the gene matches. The CDR3 is made up of 15 amino acids. CDR3 residues: CASSLRGDPSYEQYF. CDR3 DNA sequence: TGTGCCAGCAGCCTACGGGGGGACCCTTCCTACGAGCAGTACTTC.

The chain joins TRBV4-1 to TRBJ2-1, with 8 bases matching TRBD1. From germline, CDR1 is MGHRA and CDR2 YSYEKL. Unmatched junction bases numbered 10, after V lost 3 bases and J lost 6 bases. The CDR3 covers 16 residues. The CDR3 sequence: CASSHPLDRETNEQFF. The CDR3 DNA is TGCGCCAGCAGCCATCCCTTGGACAGGGAGACCAATGAGCAGTTCTTC.

On this clone: Germline is not matched at one junction end, which may reflect a read error. Distinct nucleotide sequences in the sample also encode this CDR3. The genes are TRBV7-9 and TRBJ2-5; D perhaps matches TRBD1 (6 bases). The CDR3 totals 14 residues. The germline CDR1 and CDR2 sequences are SEHNR and FQNEAQ (reference sequence). CDR3 nucleotides: TGCGCCAGCAGCAGTCAGGGGTACCAAGAGACCCAGTACTTC. Translating gives CASSSQGYQETQYF.

This chain uses TRBV30 with TRBJ2-7; D gene uncertain. The CDR3 is made up of 11 amino acids. With 5 bases removed from V and 2 bases from J, the gap between germline ends came to 7 bases. Germline CDR1 and CDR2: GTSNPN and SVGIG (reference sequence). CDR3 sequence reads: CAWARPYEQYF. The CDR3 DNA follows: TGTGCCTGGGCTAGACCCTACGAGCAGTACTTC.

The J gene is TRBJ2-3, the V gene TRBV28; a possible D gene is TRBD2 (6 bases). Trimming took 2 bases from V and 0 from J, leaving 12 bases between them. Germline assignment: CDR1 MDHEN and CDR2 SYDVKM. The CDR3 runs to 16 residues. The CDR3 protein is CASSLSGRGSTDTQYF. For the CDR3, the DNA is TGTGCCAGCAGTTTAAGCGGGCGGGGTAGCACAGATACGCAGTATTTT.

The rearrangement joins TRBV11-3 to TRBJ2-1; possible D gene TRBD1, 6 bases. The CDR3 sequence is 19 residues long. V lost 5 bases and J lost 5, with 28 bases in between. Germline loops: CDR1 SGHNT, CDR2 YENEEA. The CDR3 DNA reads as TGTGCCAGCAGCGCTCGCTATGGGCCTGAGGGACACCTAAACAATGAGCAGTTCTTC. Translating gives CASSARYGPEGHLNNEQFF.